What follows are 10 T cell receptor beta chains derived from one specimen sequenced in a study of blood T cell repertoires in COVID-19. Data came from immunoSEQ multiplex PCR; TCRdb stores just in-frame clones and leaves some out. The sample yields about 120,000 clones, about 81% seen once. Sequenced material: peripheral blood. Receptor source: a man aged 65-85 years with acute or convalescent COVID-19.

V is TRBV5-1 and J is TRBJ2-7; TRBD1 matches 8 bases. V lost 2 bases to trimming and J lost 9 bases; unmatched junction nucleotides: 19. CDR3 size: 17 residues. Germline assignment: CDR1 SGHRS and CDR2 YFSETQ. CDR3 amino acids: CASSLNDRQGSPLRQYF. CDR3 sequence (DNA): TGCGCCAGCAGCTTAAACGACCGACAGGGGTCTCCGCTACGGCAGTACTTC.

The V call is TRBV24-1, the J call TRBJ2-3; D may be TRBD1 (6 bases). CDR1 and CDR2 (germline): KGHDR, SFDVKD. The CDR3 sequence is 15 residues long. V lost 8 bases and J 1 base, leaving 15 bases between the germline ends. The CDR3 nucleotides read TGTGCCACCAATGCTGGGTCAGGGGGCACAGATACGCAGTATTTT. It encodes CATNAGSGGTDTQYF.

The chain employs TRBV9 and TRBJ2-1, with TRBD1 identical over 9 bases. The ends lost 2 bases at V and 7 bases at J; junction bases unmatched: 7. The germline V gene encodes CDR1 SGDLS and CDR2 YYNGEE. This CDR3 is 15 amino acids long. The CDR3 is CASSVGTGRENEQFF. The CDR3 DNA follows: TGTGCCAGCAGCGTGGGGACAGGGAGGGAAAATGAGCAGTTCTTC.

The chain uses TRBV19 and TRBJ2-2; 7 bases agree with TRBD1. CDR3 size: 12 residues. J was trimmed by 7 bases and V by 9 bases; bases with no gene match: 5. Germline CDR1 and CDR2: LNHDA and SQIVND (reference sequence). CDR3 coding DNA: TGTGCCAGCCAAACAGGGGTCGGGGAGCTGTTTTTT. Protein: CASQTGVGELFF.

The J gene is TRBJ2-6, the V gene TRBV11-3; TRBD2 might be the D (5 bases). In germline, CDR1 is SGHNT, CDR2 YENEEA. Trimming stripped 4 bases from V and 0 bases from J, with 7 bases between. The CDR3 is made up of 15 amino acids. The CDR3 coding sequence is TGTGCCAGCAGCTCTCGGGGCTCTGGGGCCAACGTCCTGACTTTC. It codes for CASSSRGSGANVLTF.

This clone appeared once. V gene TRBV9 combines with J gene TRBJ1-1; perhaps TRBD1 as D (6 bases). CDR3 size: 13 residues. The germline V gene encodes CDR1 SGDLS and CDR2 YYNGEE. Trimming removed 1 base at V and 6 bases at J, with 10 bases between. CDR3 sequence: CASSVREGAEAFF. The CDR3 DNA reads as TGTGCCAGCAGCGTACGCGAGGGGGCTGAAGCTTTCTTT.

This clone was seen a single time. Here the CDR3 reads CASSAGQGNFGLYGYTF. In nucleotides, the CDR3 is TGTGCCAGCAGCGCAGGACAGGGGAACTTTGGATTGTATGGCTACACCTTC. The chain recombines TRBV9 with TRBJ1-2, with 9 bases matching TRBD1. V trimming: 3 bases; J trimming: 5 bases; junction bases outside the gene matches: 14. The germline CDR1 and CDR2 sequences are SGDLS and YYNGEE. The CDR3 has 17 residues.

The CDR3 bases are TGCAGCGGTGGGGGGGGTACCTACGAGCAGTACTTC. Its translation is CSGGGGTYEQYF. The chain employs TRBV29-1 and TRBJ2-7, with 7 bases fitting TRBD2. The CDR3 length is 12 residues. Per germline, CDR1 SQVTM and CDR2 ANQGSEA. With 7 bases clipped from V and 2 bases from J, the junction kept 5 bases outside the gene matches.

The chain recombines TRBV3-1 (or the pseudogene TRBV3-2) with TRBJ1-3; D is uncertain. This CDR3 comprises 14 residues. CDR1 LGHDT and CDR2 YNNKEL come from the germline V gene (reference sequence). The V gene lost 4 bases and the J gene lost 0 bases, with 7 bases spanning the gap. In DNA form, the CDR3 reads TGTGCCAGCAGCCTCACAGACTCTGGAAACACCATATATTTT. Amino acids: CASSLTDSGNTIYF.

The CDR3 DNA is TGCAGCGTCAGACAGGAGATAAATTCACCCCTCCACTTT. Translation: CSVRQEINSPLHF. The chain has TRBV29-1 and TRBJ1-6; possible D gene TRBD1, 6 bases. The CDR3 is 13 residues long. The V and J ends lost 6 bases and 7 bases respectively, with 13 bases between them. The germline gives CDR1 SQVTM, CDR2 ANQGSEA.